This is a list of T cell receptor beta chains from one sample in a study of blood T cell repertoires in COVID-19. The method was immunoSEQ multiplex PCR; TCRdb's version includes in-frame clones alone and lacks a portion of them. This sample carries under 150,000 clones, just under 90% of them seen once, and the ten largest clones take around 4.5%. Sequencing used peripheral blood. Every receptor here comes from a woman between 45 and 60 years old with acute or convalescent COVID-19. Each CDR3 is given with its conserved first and last residue. D genes are given only for firm matches. The size of a clone is reported for some rows only, either as once, few or many, or as a class for expanded clones.

14,TRBV7-9,-,TRBJ1-5,-,CASSFSSSGQPQHF,TGTGCCAGCAGCTTCTCATCGTCGGGTCAGCCCCAGCATTTT
15,TRBV19,TRBD1,TRBJ1-2,-,CASSPSDRVMYGYTF,TGTGCCAGTAGTCCCTCCGACAGGGTAATGTATGGCTACACCTTC
16,TRBV19,TRBD2,TRBJ2-1,-,CASSSRLAGGHNEQFF,TGTGCCAGTAGTTCTCGACTAGCGGGAGGCCACAATGAGCAGTTCTTC
14,TRBV18,-,TRBJ1-2,-,CASSPRAGLDGYTF,TGTGCCAGCTCACCACGGGCAGGGCTGGATGGCTACACCTTC
13,TRBV30,TRBD2,TRBJ2-7,-,CAWSISGRSEQYF,TGTGCCTGGAGTATAAGCGGGAGGTCCGAGCAGTACTTC
14,TRBV2,-,TRBJ1-4,-,CASSLVEAGEKLFF,TGTGCCAGCAGCCTAGTCGAGGCTGGTGAAAAACTGTTTTTT
12,TRBV7-3,-,TRBJ2-2,once,CASSFVAGELFF,TGTGCCAGCAGCTTTGTCGCCGGGGAGCTGTTTTTT
13,TRBV21-1,-,TRBJ2-7,once,CASSKRGGDEQYF,TGTGCCAGCAGCAAGCGGGGTGGGGACGAGCAGTACTTC
14,TRBV7-9,-,TRBJ1-4,-,CASSLIGQGEKLFF,TGTGCCAGCAGCTTAATAGGACAAGGAGAAAAACTGTTTTTT
13,TRBV24-1,TRBD1,TRBJ2-5,-,CATSDFRGETQYF,TGTGCCACCAGTGATTTCAGGGGGGAGACCCAGTACTTC
13,TRBV5-6,-,TRBJ1-2,-,CASRTTGGVGYTF,TGTGCCAGCAGAACAACGGGGGGCGTTGGCTACACCTTC
15,TRBV9,-,TRBJ2-5,-,CASSVGAGMRETQYF,TGTGCCAGCAGCGTAGGGGCAGGGATGAGGGAGACCCAGTACTTC
15,TRBV7-2,TRBD2,TRBJ2-7,-,CASSGTSGGIYEQYF,TGTGCCAGCAGCGGGACTAGCGGGGGGATCTACGAGCAGTACTTC
17,TRBV11-2,TRBD1,TRBJ2-7,-,CASSLRGDRASPHEQYF,TGTGCCAGCAGCCTACGGGGGGACAGGGCTTCCCCCCACGAGCAGTACTTC
14,TRBV6-5,TRBD1,TRBJ1-1,-,CASLSGTGAAEAFF,TGTGCCAGCTTATCCGGGACAGGGGCTGCTGAAGCTTTCTTT
16,TRBV19,TRBD2,TRBJ2-7,-,CASSVRTRGDPYEQYF,TGTGCCAGTAGTGTCCGGACTAGAGGGGATCCCTACGAGCAGTACTTC
13,TRBV7-2,-,TRBJ2-3,-,CASSFTETDTQYF,TGTGCCAGCAGTTTCACTGAAACAGATACGCAGTATTTT
12,TRBV27,-,TRBJ2-2,-,CASKKGTGELFF,TGTGCCAGCAAGAAGGGGACCGGGGAGCTGTTTTTT
13,TRBV3-1/TRBV3-2,-,TRBJ1-2,few,CASSLLRGRGYTF,TGTGCCAGCAGCCTCCTTCGGGGTCGGGGCTACACCTTC
13,TRBV12-3/TRBV12-4,-,TRBJ1-2,-,CASSLRLSYGYTF,TGTGCCAGCAGCCTTCGCCTAAGCTATGGCTACACCTTC
16,TRBV3-1/TRBV3-2,TRBD1,TRBJ2-2,once,CASSQGTGSNTGELFF,TGTGCCAGCAGCCAAGGGACAGGGAGTAACACCGGGGAGCTGTTTTTT
18,TRBV5-1,TRBD1,TRBJ1-2,-,CASSFGIGQGSASYGYTF,TGCGCCAGCAGCTTCGGTATCGGACAGGGGAGTGCGAGCTATGGCTACACCTTC
15,TRBV4-1,-,TRBJ1-4,-,CASTGVVSTNEKLFF,TGCGCCAGCACCGGAGTCGTATCAACTAATGAAAAACTGTTTTTT
14,TRBV30,TRBD1,TRBJ1-4,-,CAWSLTGADEKLFF,TGTGCCTGGAGCCTTACAGGGGCGGACGAAAAACTGTTTTTT
18,TRBV12-5,TRBD1,TRBJ2-2,few,CASGLAPGQGLRPGELFF,TGTGCTAGTGGTTTGGCCCCCGGACAGGGGCTTAGACCCGGGGAGCTGTTTTTT
16,TRBV4-1,TRBD1,TRBJ1-1,-,CASSQVTGTLNTEAFF,TGCGCCAGCAGCCAAGTGACAGGGACTTTGAACACTGAAGCTTTCTTT
13,TRBV7-2,-,TRBJ2-5,-,CASSLGEKETQYF,TGTGCCAGCAGCTTAGGAGAGAAAGAGACCCAGTACTTC
13,TRBV3-1/TRBV3-2,-,TRBJ1-2,-,CASSQGTNYGYTF,TGTGCCAGCAGCCAAGGCACAAACTATGGCTACACCTTC
17,TRBV16,-,TRBJ1-4,-,CASSPRPGLAPNEKLFF,TGTGCCAGCAGCCCCCGGCCAGGGCTTGCTCCTAATGAAAAACTGTTTTTT
17,TRBV19,TRBD1,TRBJ1-4,-,CASSMPGQGPSNEKLFF,TGTGCCAGTAGTATGCCGGGACAGGGACCTTCTAATGAAAAACTGTTTTTT
13,TRBV9,TRBD2,TRBJ2-5,once,CASSVAGGETQYF,TGTGCCAGCAGCGTAGCGGGAGGCGAGACCCAGTACTTC
18,TRBV25-1,TRBD1,TRBJ2-3,-,CASSEQTGTGGPTDTQYF,TGTGCCAGCAGTGAACAGACGGGAACAGGGGGCCCCACAGATACGCAGTATTTT
15,TRBV5-8,TRBD1,TRBJ2-7,-,CASSPLATGPSEQYF,TGTGCCAGCAGCCCTCTTGCGACAGGGCCTTCGGAGCAGTACTTC
15,TRBV10-3,-,TRBJ1-1,-,CAISDRGADNTEAFF,TGTGCCATCAGTGATCGGGGGGCGGATAACACTGAAGCTTTCTTT
15,TRBV24-1,-,TRBJ1-5,-,CATSGPGGYDQPQHF,TGTGCCACCAGTGGGCCTGGCGGATATGATCAGCCCCAGCATTTT
14,TRBV24-1,-,TRBJ1-5,-,CATSGGGGNQPQHF,TGTGCCACCAGTGGCGGGGGAGGGAATCAGCCCCAGCATTTT
16,TRBV4-1,-,TRBJ1-6,-,CASSQGPAGSGSPLHF,TGCGCCAGCAGCCAGGGCCCGGCGGGATCGGGGTCACCCCTCCACTTT
14,TRBV5-8,TRBD1,TRBJ1-2,few,CASRHLDRGYGYTF,TGTGCCAGCAGACATCTGGACAGGGGCTATGGCTACACCTTC
15,TRBV4-1,-,TRBJ1-1,-,CASSSPLREDTEAFF,TGCGCCAGCAGCTCACCACTTAGAGAGGACACTGAAGCTTTCTTT
13,TRBV11-2,-,TRBJ1-1,-,CASRSTRVTEAFF,TGTGCCAGCAGGTCTACCAGGGTCACTGAAGCTTTCTTT
15,TRBV4-3,-,TRBJ2-6,-,CASSQERAGANVLTF,TGCGCCAGCAGCCAAGAGAGGGCTGGGGCCAACGTCCTGACTTTC
12,TRBV28,TRBD1,TRBJ1-5,-,CATRDSHQPQHF,TGTGCCACTCGGGACAGTCACCAGCCCCAGCATTTT
16,TRBV2,TRBD1,TRBJ1-3,once,CASTKQGEGLGNTIYF,TGTGCCAGCACAAAACAGGGGGAAGGCCTTGGAAACACCATATATTTT
11,TRBV6-5,-,TRBJ2-5,-,CASSQRETQYF,TGTGCCAGCAGCCAACGGGAGACCCAGTACTTC
12,TRBV2,-,TRBJ2-2,-,CASSAGEGELFF,TGTGCCAGCAGTGCCGGGGAGGGGGAGCTGTTTTTT
17,TRBV7-2,TRBD1,TRBJ2-2,-,CASSFTETGVVTGELFF,TGTGCCAGCAGCTTCACAGAGACAGGGGTGGTTACCGGGGAGCTGTTTTTT